This T cell receptor beta chain was found in a study of neoadjuvant anti-PD-1 for oral cavity cancer. Data came from immunoSEQ multiplex PCR; TCRdb stores just in-frame clones and leaves some out. The sample has 55,000 to 80,000 clones; about 83% are singletons. The CDR3 contains 15 residues. The germline V gene encodes CDR1 SGHNT and CDR2 YENEEA. With 3 bases removed from V and 1 base from J, the gap between germline ends came to 9 bases. With respect to this clone: Other DNA sequences from this sample encode an identical CDR3 as well.

The V gene is TRBV11-3, the J gene TRBJ2-2, with D perhaps being TRBD1 or TRBD2 (5 bases each). This clonotype was obtained from a person aged 35 to 85 with oral cavity squamous cell carcinoma. The source was PBMCs, collected before nivolumab (anti-PD-1) treatment. Here the CDR3 reads CASSFGDGNTGELFF. In DNA form, the CDR3 reads TGTGCCAGCAGCTTTGGGGACGGGAACACCGGGGAGCTGTTTTTT.